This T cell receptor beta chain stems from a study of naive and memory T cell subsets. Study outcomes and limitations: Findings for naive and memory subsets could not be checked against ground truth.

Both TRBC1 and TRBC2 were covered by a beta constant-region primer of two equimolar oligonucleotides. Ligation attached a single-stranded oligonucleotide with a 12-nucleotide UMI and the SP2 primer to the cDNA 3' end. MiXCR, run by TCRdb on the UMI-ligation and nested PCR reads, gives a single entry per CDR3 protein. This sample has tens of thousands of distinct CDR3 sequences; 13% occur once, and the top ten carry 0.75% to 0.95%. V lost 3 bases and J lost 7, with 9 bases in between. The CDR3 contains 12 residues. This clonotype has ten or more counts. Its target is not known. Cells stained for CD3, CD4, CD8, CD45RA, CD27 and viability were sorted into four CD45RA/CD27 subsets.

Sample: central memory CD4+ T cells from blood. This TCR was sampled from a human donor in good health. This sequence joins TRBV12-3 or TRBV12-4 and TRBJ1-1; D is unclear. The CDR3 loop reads CASSFFGSEAFF. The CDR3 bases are TGTGCCAGCAGTTTTTTCGGAAGTGAAGCTTTCTTT.